These 19 T cell receptor beta chains came from one sample sequenced in a study of T-cell memory formation after mild COVID-19. TCRdb fed the 5' RACE reads into MiXCR, producing one record per CDR3 protein. The table has about 360,000 distinct CDR3 sequences, around 15% seen once. Sequencing was performed on PBMCs or a T cell subset sorted from them (not recorded which). The receptors originated from a man between 18 and 35 years old who had mild COVID-19 (a few samples of this study predate the infection). Cell type and time point are not known.

The CDR3 DNA reads as TGTGCCAGCAGCTCGACGGACACAACCTACGAGCAGTACGTC. Protein sequence: CASSSTDTTYEQYV. The chain couples TRBV7-9 to TRBJ2-7; tentatively, D is TRBD1 (5 bases). V lost 4 bases to trimming and J lost 2 bases, with 12 bases between them. In germline, CDR1 is SEHNR, CDR2 FQNEAQ (reference sequence). The length of the CDR3 is 14 residues.

In this sample, this clonotype turned up a few times. This sequence joins TRBV7-3 and TRBJ2-1; 7 bases fit TRBD2. Looked up from germline, CDR1 is SGHTA and CDR2 is FQGTGA. V dropped 5 bases and J dropped 5; count of bases not matched to a gene: 6. This CDR3 has 14 amino acids. The CDR3 DNA is TGTGCCAGCAGCCGCAGCGGGGAACACAATGAGCAGTTCTTC. It specifies CASSRSGEHNEQFF.

The chain links TRBV10-3 to TRBJ2-2; no definite D call. Germline CDR1 ENHRY, CDR2 SYGVKD. This CDR3 spans 15 amino acids. V was cut by 4 bases and J by 4 bases, with 13 bases left in between. The CDR3 sequence is CAISGSFSGTGELFF. CDR3 DNA: TGTGCCATCAGTGGATCCTTCTCCGGCACCGGGGAGCTGTTTTTT.

In this sample, this clonotype turned up many times. This sequence joins TRBV7-2 and TRBJ2-5; the D is unclear. CDR3 length: 12 amino acids. Germline CDR1 and CDR2: SGHTA and FQGNSA. Trimming pared 1 base from V and 1 base from J, leaving 1 base between. The CDR3 DNA reads as TGTGCCAGCAGCTTAGTCCAAGAGACCCAGTACTTC. It encodes CASSLVQETQYF.

V usage is TRBV12-3 or TRBV12-4 and J usage is TRBJ1-2; tentatively, D is TRBD1 (5 bases). The CDR3 runs to 13 residues. The V gene lost 3 bases and the J gene lost 8 bases, with 13 bases spanning the gap. The CDR3 here is CASSFGEGYGYTF. The CDR3 DNA reads as TGTGCCAGCAGTTTCGGGGAGGGGTACGGCTACACCTTC.

This clonotype was counted ten times or more. The chain combines TRBV12-3 or TRBV12-4 with TRBJ2-5; perhaps TRBD1 as D (5 bases). Between the trimmed V and J ends, which lost 0 bases and 1 base, there was a span of 15 bases. This CDR3 has 17 amino acids. DNA of the CDR3: TGTGCCAGCAGTTTAGCGGCCAGGGTTCGAATCCAAGAGACCCAGTACTTC. Translated, it gives CASSLAARVRIQETQYF.

V usage is TRBV20-1 and J usage is TRBJ2-3, with D possibly matching TRBD2 (6 bases). CDR1 and CDR2 from the germline V gene are DFQATT and SNEGSKA (reference sequence). The CDR3 totals 14 residues. V was trimmed by 5 bases and J by 2 bases, leaving 14 bases between them. CDR3 region: CSAPAAGFTDTQYF. In DNA, the CDR3 is TGCAGTGCTCCAGCCGCGGGGTTCACAGATACGCAGTATTTT.

This clonotype was recorded a few times. V and J are TRBV18 and TRBJ2-1; 12 bases are shared with TRBD2. The germline gives CDR1 KGHSH, CDR2 LQKENI. This CDR3 contains 15 residues. The ends lost 5 bases at V and 5 bases at J; junction bases unmatched: 4. The CDR3 DNA is TGTGCCAGCTCAACGACTAGCGGGGGACACAATGAGCAGTTCTTC. It specifies CASSTTSGGHNEQFF.

This clonotype was detected only a few times. This chain uses TRBV5-1 with TRBJ2-5; the D gene is possibly TRBD2 (5 bases). Trimming removed 3 bases at V and 10 bases at J, with 16 bases between. CDR3 size: 13 residues. Germline assignment: CDR1 SGHRS and CDR2 YFSETQ. CDR3 sequence (DNA): TGCGCCAGCAGCTGGCGGGCGCTCGTGGGCCAGTACTTC. This sequence encodes CASSWRALVGQYF.

This clonotype has more than one count but fewer than ten. The chain combines TRBV7-6 with TRBJ2-5; 12 bases line up with TRBD2. Germline V lookup: CDR1 SGHVS, CDR2 FNYEAQ. With V trimmed by 7 bases and J by 6 bases, 15 bases remained unmatched. This CDR3 is 17 amino acids long. This CDR3 is CASTSYSASGGGKTQYF. The CDR3 DNA reads as TGTGCCAGCACTTCATATTCGGCTAGCGGGGGGGGAAAGACCCAGTACTTC.

The chain couples TRBV28 to TRBJ2-7; possibly TRBD1 for D (6 bases). Trimming took 8 bases from V and 7 from J, leaving 12 bases between them. Germline CDR1 and CDR2: MDHEN and SYDVKM. The length of the CDR3 is 11 residues. The CDR3 DNA follows: TGTGCCAGCGGGGGCAACAGGGAGCAGTACGTC. Protein product: CASGGNREQYV.

This clonotype was seen a few times. The V and J genes are TRBV28 and TRBJ2-3; no firm D call. The V end lost 3 bases, the J end lost 0 bases, and 10 bases lay between the germline ends. There are 15 residues in the CDR3. Germline CDR1 is MDHEN and CDR2 is SYDVKM. The CDR3 is CASSFRYTSTDTQYF. Here the CDR3 DNA reads TGTGCCAGCAGTTTCAGATACACTAGCACAGATACGCAGTATTTT.

The table lists this clonotype with a few counts. The chain is built from TRBV7-9 and TRBJ1-3; D ambiguous. The CDR3 is made up of 13 amino acids. CDR1 and CDR2 from the germline V gene are SEHNR and FQNEAQ (reference sequence). Trimming pared 6 bases from V and 2 bases from J, leaving 8 bases between. The CDR3 DNA reads TGTGCCAGCAGTCTTCGGACTGGAAACACCATATATTTT. The encoded protein is CASSLRTGNTIYF. The full variable domain, with the rest looked up from reference TRBV7-9 and TRBJ1-3, is DTGVSQNPRHKITKRGQNVTFRCDPISEHNRLYWYRQTLGQGPEFLTYFQNEAQLEKSRLLSDRFSAERPKGSFSTLEIQRTEQGDSAMYLCASSLRTGNTIYFGEGSWLTVV.

The chain employs TRBV14 and TRBJ1-2, with D tentatively TRBD1 (6 bases). The CDR3 contains 15 residues. Germline CDR1 and CDR2: SGHDN and FVKESK. V was trimmed by 1 base and J by 4 bases, leaving 13 bases between them. As DNA, the CDR3 is TGTGCCAGCAGCCAAGGCGGGAACAGGGCCTATGGCTACACCTTC. Translating gives CASSQGGNRAYGYTF.

This clonotype was counted between two and nine times. The V gene is TRBV5-1, the J gene TRBJ1-2, with D maybe TRBD1 (5 bases). The germline V gene has CDR1 SGHRS and CDR2 YFSETQ. The CDR3 is 14 residues long. Trimming pared 7 bases from V and 1 base from J, leaving 14 bases between. CDR3 in DNA: TGCGCCAGCGGTAGGGGACTGAGTAACTATGGCTACACCTTC. This encodes CASGRGLSNYGYTF. Full variable domain (missing parts from reference TRBV5-1 and TRBJ1-2): KAGVTQTPRYLIKTRGQQVTLSCSPISGHRSVSWYQQTPGQGLQFLFEYFSETQRNKGNFPGRFSGRQFSNSRSEMNVSTLELGDSALYLCASGRGLSNYGYTFGSGTRLTVV.

The genes are TRBV7-3 and TRBJ2-2; D unresolved. Germline lookup yields CDR1 SGHTA and CDR2 FQGTGA. The V gene lost 2 bases and the J gene lost 3 bases, with 10 bases spanning the gap. The CDR3 has 15 amino acids. CDR3 DNA: TGTGCCAGCAGCTTATTCCCAGGAGACACCGGGGAGCTGTTTTTT. Amino acid sequence: CASSLFPGDTGELFF.

This chain uses TRBV6-6 with TRBJ1-2, with a tentative D call TRBD1 (5 bases). The CDR3 runs to 14 residues. The V end was cut by 3 bases, the J end by 8 bases, with 16 bases between. Germline-derived CDR1 and CDR2 are MNHNY and SVGAGI (reference sequence). CDR3 sequence reads: CASSYPGLRGGYTF. The CDR3, as DNA: TGTGCCAGCAGTTATCCGGGACTCCGAGGAGGCTACACCTTC.

This clonotype occurred a few times. The chain couples TRBV10-3 to TRBJ1-2; D is uncertain. Germline CDR1 ENHRY, CDR2 SYGVKD. The length of the CDR3 is 15 residues. V lost 2 bases, J lost 0 bases, and 10 bases lay in between. This chain's CDR3 is CAISEGGPTNYGYTF. The CDR3 DNA reads as TGTGCCATCAGTGAGGGCGGTCCGACTAACTATGGCTACACCTTC.

This clonotype was counted between two and nine times. This sequence joins TRBV11-2 and TRBJ2-7; no clear D. CDR1 SGHAT and CDR2 FQNNGV come from the germline V gene. The CDR3 runs 16 residues. V was shortened by 5 bases and J by 0 bases, with 17 bases between the two germline ends. The CDR3 sequence: CASSHPIGRPSYEQYF. As DNA, the CDR3 is TGTGCCAGCAGCCACCCCATTGGCAGACCCTCCTACGAGCAGTACTTC. The entire variable domain, with the rest obtained from reference TRBV11-2 and TRBJ2-7, is as follows: EAGVAQSPRYKIIEKRQSVAFWCNPISGHATLYWYQQILGQGPKLLIQFQNNGVVDDSQLPKDRFSAERLKGVDSTLKIQPAKLEDSAVYLCASSHPIGRPSYEQYFGPGTRLTVT.